This is a list of T cell receptor beta chains from one sample in a study of blood T cell repertoires in COVID-19. The table came from immunoSEQ multiplex PCR; TCRdb's copy has only in-frame clones and leaves some out. The sample shows more than 200,000 clones, 88% of them seen only once. Sequences were obtained from peripheral blood. These receptors were obtained from a human donor in a cohort sampled during active COVID-19. CDR3s include the opening cysteine and the closing phenylalanine or tryptophan. A D gene is named only where the DNA matches it firmly. Clone size is shown for a subset of rows, as once, few, many or a class of expanded clone.

TRBJ1-2 TRBV2 - TRBD1 CASSEWGQGRTYGYTF TGTGCCAGCAGTGAATGGGGACAGGGGAGGACCTATGGCTACACCTTC
TRBJ1-2 TRBV6-5 - TRBD1 CASSTGRVVDYGYTF TGTGCCAGCTCGACAGGGCGGGTCGTAGACTATGGCTACACCTTC
TRBJ2-1 TRBV28 - TRBD2 CASSQGLAGVNEQFF TGTGCCAGCAGTCAGGGACTAGCGGGAGTCAATGAGCAGTTCTTC
TRBJ1-2 TRBV7-8 - TRBD1 CASSLETGYGYTF TGTGCCAGCAGCTTAGAGACAGGGTACGGCTACACCTTC
TRBJ2-3 TRBV5-1 - - CASSLVGGVRSLTSTDTQYF TGCGCCAGCAGCTTGGTTGGCGGAGTGAGGAGTTTAACTAGCACAGATACGCAGTATTTT
TRBJ2-7 TRBV29-1 - - CSVAEQGLGSYEQYF TGCAGCGTCGCGGAACAGGGCTTAGGATCCTACGAGCAGTACTTC
TRBJ2-7 TRBV7-2 - TRBD1 CASSLVGTGGHEQYF TGTGCCAGCAGCTTAGTGGGGACAGGGGGCCACGAGCAGTACTTC
TRBJ1-2 TRBV29-1 once - CSVEGGSRGHYGYTF TGCAGCGTTGAAGGCGGATCCAGGGGCCACTATGGCTACACCTTC
TRBJ2-7 TRBV29-1 - TRBD1 CSVLGRQGRHYEQYF TGCAGCGTCCTAGGAAGACAGGGGAGGCACTACGAGCAGTACTTC
TRBJ2-7 TRBV9 once - CASSPQGLSSYEQYF TGTGCCAGCAGCCCTCAGGGACTGAGCTCCTACGAGCAGTACTTC
TRBJ1-5 TRBV28 - - CASSLGEGRRQPQHF TGTGCCAGCAGTTTAGGCGAGGGCCGCAGACAGCCCCAGCATTTT
TRBJ2-5 TRBV19 - - CASKGAIWQETQYF TGTGCCAGTAAGGGAGCGATTTGGCAAGAGACCCAGTACTTC
TRBJ2-2 TRBV2 - - CASSLTENTGELFF TGTGCCAGCAGTCTGACAGAGAACACCGGGGAGCTGTTTTTT
TRBJ1-1 TRBV6-5 - - CASSTTGSDTEAFF TGTGCCAGCAGTACCACAGGTTCGGACACTGAAGCTTTCTTT
TRBJ2-2 TRBV3-1/TRBV3-2 - - CASSRQGGTGELFF TGTGCCAGCAGCCGTCAGGGGGGCACCGGGGAGCTGTTTTTT
TRBJ1-3 TRBV7-2 - - CASSFTGFSGNTIYF TGTGCCAGCAGCTTCACAGGGTTCTCTGGAAACACCATATATTTT
TRBJ2-6 TRBV9 - - CASSVGSSGANVLTF TGTGCCAGCAGCGTAGGGAGCTCTGGGGCCAACGTCCTGACTTTC
TRBJ2-7 TRBV6-5 once - CATVDRFYEQYF TGTGCCACCGTTGACAGGTTTTACGAGCAGTACTTC
TRBJ2-2 TRBV6-6 - - CASSFQAGHTGELFF TGTGCCAGCAGTTTCCAGGCGGGACACACCGGGGAGCTGTTTTTT
TRBJ1-5 TRBV7-2 - TRBD1 CASSLGDRINQPQHF TGTGCCAGCAGCTTAGGGGACAGGATCAATCAGCCCCAGCATTTT
TRBJ1-5 TRBV6-2/TRBV6-3 once - CASSYAQGISNQPQHF TGTGCCAGCAGTTACGCACAGGGTATCAGCAATCAGCCCCAGCATTTT
TRBJ1-1 TRBV3-1/TRBV3-2 - TRBD1 CASSRAIGQGSTEAFF TGTGCCAGCAGCAGGGCGATCGGACAGGGGAGCACTGAAGCTTTCTTT
TRBJ2-2 TRBV30 - TRBD1 CAWDRGLTGELFF TGTGCCTGGGACAGGGGGCTCACCGGGGAGCTGTTTTTT
TRBJ1-1 TRBV2 - - CASRHQPGGNTEAFF TGTGCCAGCCGTCATCAACCTGGCGGGAACACTGAAGCTTTCTTT
TRBJ1-1 TRBV11-2 - - CASSLVYTEAFF TGTGCCAGCAGCTTAGTATACACTGAAGCTTTCTTT
TRBJ2-7 TRBV7-8 - TRBD2 CASSLGSGRAGYEQYF TGTGCCAGCAGCTTGGGTAGCGGGAGGGCCGGCTACGAGCAGTACTTC
TRBJ2-7 TRBV7-9 - TRBD2 CAGRHGGESYEQYF TGTGCCGGCCGACACGGGGGGGAGTCCTACGAGCAGTACTTC
TRBJ2-1 TRBV4-1 - TRBD2 CASSQGGTSGRGNEQFF TGCGCCAGCAGCCAAGGAGGGACTAGCGGGAGAGGCAATGAGCAGTTCTTC
TRBJ1-1 TRBV19 - - CASSIYNTEAFF TGTGCCAGTAGTATCTATAACACTGAAGCTTTCTTT
TRBJ1-1 TRBV19 - - CASSMGGSLGRTEAFF TGTGCCAGTAGTATGGGGGGGTCGTTGGGGAGGACTGAAGCTTTCTTT
TRBJ2-1 TRBV7-9 - - CASSLVGSAYNEQFF TGTGCCAGCAGCTTAGTCGGGAGTGCCTACAATGAGCAGTTCTTC
TRBJ1-1 TRBV12-3/TRBV12-4 - - CASSSGVAEAFF TGTGCCAGCAGTTCGGGGGTAGCTGAAGCTTTCTTT
TRBJ2-7 TRBV5-6 - - CASRWNLAASYEQYF TGTGCCAGCAGGTGGAACTTAGCGGCTTCTTACGAGCAGTACTTC
TRBJ1-1 TRBV4-1 - TRBD1 CASSQDRSGGTEAFF TGCGCCAGCAGCCAAGATAGGTCAGGGGGCACTGAAGCTTTCTTT
TRBJ2-7 TRBV19 - - CASSAGFTYEQYF TGTGCCAGTAGCGCCGGGTTCACCTACGAGCAGTACTTC
TRBJ1-2 TRBV11-2 - - CASSLRVGGYTF TGTGCCAGCAGCTTGAGGGTTGGGGGCTACACCTTC
TRBJ2-1 TRBV10-3 - TRBD2 CAIRTGTSGYNEQFF TGTGCCATCAGGACCGGGACTAGCGGATACAATGAGCAGTTCTTC
TRBJ2-7 TRBV5-4 - TRBD1 CASSSTGPYEQYF TGTGCCAGCAGCTCGACAGGGCCCTACGAGCAGTACTTC
TRBJ2-7 TRBV4-3 - - CASSQDRQGYEQYF TGCGCCAGCAGCCAAGACCGCCAGGGGTACGAGCAGTACTTC
TRBJ1-6 TRBV13 few TRBD1 CASSPRTGASPLHF TGTGCCAGCAGCCCACGGACAGGGGCTTCACCCCTCCACTTT
TRBJ1-5 TRBV9 - TRBD1 CASSPGQGGQPQHF TGTGCCAGCAGCCCAGGACAGGGGGGACAGCCCCAGCATTTT
TRBJ2-7 TRBV6-5 - - CASSYQAHPSYEQYF TGTGCCAGCAGTTATCAAGCCCATCCATCCTACGAGCAGTACTTC
TRBJ1-3 TRBV6-1 - - CASSEWGGPPGNTIYF TGTGCCAGCAGCGAATGGGGGGGGCCTCCAGGAAACACCATATATTTT
TRBJ2-5 TRBV3-1/TRBV3-2 - TRBD2 CASSQSLAGWETQYF TGTGCCAGCAGCCAATCACTAGCGGGGTGGGAGACCCAGTACTTC
TRBJ2-1 TRBV20-1 - - CSASDPGLFNEQFF TGCAGTGCTAGTGACCCAGGACTCTTCAATGAGCAGTTCTTC
TRBJ2-5 TRBV2 - - CASSEGRGQETQYF TGTGCCAGCAGTGAGGGCCGGGGTCAAGAGACCCAGTACTTC
TRBJ1-6 TRBV28 - - CASSSYGGGNSPLHF TGTGCCAGCAGTTCCTACGGGGGGGGTAATTCACCCCTCCACTTT
TRBJ2-7 TRBV20-1 - - CSASRLSSYEQYF TGCAGTGCTAGTCGCCTGAGCTCCTACGAGCAGTACTTC
TRBJ2-7 TRBV4-3 - - CASSLHESGEQYF TGCGCCAGCAGCCTCCACGAGAGCGGCGAGCAGTACTTC
TRBJ1-6 TRBV6-2/TRBV6-3 - TRBD1 CASSKEAGTGNSPLHF TGTGCCAGCAGCAAGGAGGCCGGGACAGGGAATTCACCCCTCCACTTT
TRBJ2-5 TRBV19 - - CASSIEVNRPTQETQYF TGTGCCAGTAGTATAGAAGTGAACAGGCCGACGCAAGAGACCCAGTACTTC
TRBJ2-2 TRBV5-6 once - CASSLYGVDTGELFF TGTGCCAGCAGCTTGTACGGGGTAGATACCGGGGAGCTGTTTTTT
TRBJ1-6 TRBV24-1 once TRBD1 CATRGQGDSPLHF TGTGCCACCAGAGGACAGGGGGATTCACCCCTCCACTTT
TRBJ1-1 TRBV2 - - CASSPGRASPEAFF TGTGCCAGCTCACCTGGCAGGGCCAGCCCTGAAGCTTTCTTT
TRBJ1-1 TRBV10-3 - - CAIRLQGNTEAFF TGTGCCATCCGATTACAGGGGAACACTGAAGCTTTCTTT
TRBJ2-7 TRBV3-1/TRBV3-2 - - CASSHSQAYEQYF TGTGCCAGCAGCCATTCCCAGGCCTACGAGCAGTACTTC
TRBJ1-2 TRBV29-1 - - CSVDRSNYGYTF TGCAGCGTTGACAGGTCCAACTATGGCTACACCTTC
TRBJ2-3 TRBV11-2 - TRBD1 CASSPRTGVVPGTQYF TGTGCCAGCAGCCCCCGGACAGGGGTTGTTCCCGGTACGCAGTATTTT
TRBJ2-7 TRBV3-1/TRBV3-2 - TRBD2 CASRGGSYEQYF TGTGCCAGCCGCGGGGGATCCTACGAGCAGTACTTC
TRBJ2-7 TRBV29-1 - - CSVAFSTYEQYF TGCAGCGTTGCCTTCTCAACTTACGAGCAGTACTTC